A selection of T cell receptor beta chains follows, all from one sample in a study of blood T cell repertoires in COVID-19. The data were produced by immunoSEQ multiplex PCR, yet TCRdb's version contains in-frame clones alone and is incomplete. Of some 400,000 clones listed, around 87% are singletons. Sequencing input: peripheral blood. All receptors come from a woman in her 30s with COVID-19, enrolled during active disease. CDR3s include the opening cysteine and the closing phenylalanine or tryptophan. The D gene is left open where the match is weak. The size of a clone is reported for some rows only, either as once, few or many, or as a class for expanded clones.

d_call,v_call,j_call,clone_size,cdr3_aa,cdr3_nt
TRBD2,TRBV28,TRBJ2-3,-,CASTGREGRGTDTQYF,TGTGCCAGCACCGGGCGGGAGGGCCGAGGAACAGATACGCAGTATTTT
-,TRBV9,TRBJ2-7,-,CASSDGAGEQYF,TGTGCCAGCAGCGATGGCGCGGGGGAGCAGTACTTC
TRBD2,TRBV30,TRBJ2-5,-,CAWSVPTSGHETQYF,TGTGCCTGGAGTGTACCCACTAGCGGTCACGAGACCCAGTACTTC
TRBD1,TRBV30,TRBJ2-7,few,CAWSLDRGNEQYF,TGTGCCTGGAGTCTGGACAGGGGAAACGAGCAGTACTTC
-,TRBV21-1,TRBJ2-1,-,CASSKGLAGVGNEQFF,TGTGCCAGCAGCAAGGGACTAGCGGGAGTGGGTAATGAGCAGTTCTTC
-,TRBV28,TRBJ1-1,-,CASRVQGSNTEAFF,TGTGCCAGCAGGGTACAGGGAAGTAACACTGAAGCTTTCTTT
TRBD1,TRBV2,TRBJ1-2,-,CASIFSQGNYGYTF,TGTGCCAGCATTTTTTCACAGGGGAACTATGGCTACACCTTC
TRBD2,TRBV11-3,TRBJ2-1,-,CASSLVLAGANEQFF,TGTGCCAGCAGCTTGGTGCTAGCGGGAGCTAATGAGCAGTTCTTC
-,TRBV10-1,TRBJ2-7,-,CASSAERAAQQYF,TGCGCCAGCAGTGCCGAAAGAGCGGCCCAGCAGTACTTC
TRBD2,TRBV5-5,TRBJ2-7,-,CASALLAGVNEQYF,TGTGCCTCCGCCCTACTAGCGGGAGTTAACGAGCAGTACTTC
-,TRBV27,TRBJ2-1,-,CASSEDNEQFF,TGTGCCAGCAGTGAGGACAATGAGCAGTTCTTC
TRBD1,TRBV18,TRBJ2-7,-,CASSPHRGYEQYF,TGTGCCAGCTCACCACACAGGGGCTACGAGCAGTACTTC
-,TRBV6-5,TRBJ2-7,-,CASSLEGAGSYEQYF,TGTGCCAGCAGCCTGGAGGGAGCGGGCTCCTACGAGCAGTACTTC
TRBD1,TRBV7-3,TRBJ1-2,once,CASSLTDRDGYTF,TGTGCCAGCAGCTTAACAGACAGGGACGGCTACACCTTC
-,TRBV28,TRBJ1-6,once,CAISRQGWNSPLHF,TGTGCCATATCCCGGCAGGGGTGGAATTCACCCCTCCACTTT
-,TRBV6-1,TRBJ1-5,-,CASSEAPGVSNQPQHF,TGTGCCAGCAGTGAAGCGCCCGGGGTGAGCAATCAGCCCCAGCATTTT
-,TRBV3-1/TRBV3-2,TRBJ2-3,-,CASSQAGTDTQYF,TGTGCCAGCAGCCAAGCGGGCACAGATACGCAGTATTTT
-,TRBV18,TRBJ2-2,-,CASSPSTTPLPGELFF,TGTGCCAGCTCACCATCTACGACTCCCCTCCCCGGGGAGCTGTTTTTT
TRBD1,TRBV28,TRBJ1-3,-,CASRRTGGQGNTIYF,TGTGCCAGCAGACGAACAGGGGGCCAGGGAAACACCATATATTTT
TRBD1,TRBV29-1,TRBJ1-2,-,CSAVTGYGYTF,TGCAGCGCCGTGACAGGGTATGGCTACACCTTC
TRBD2,TRBV7-3,TRBJ2-3,-,CASSPRGLREGRTDTQYF,TGTGCCAGCAGCCCAAGGGGTCTGCGGGAGGGAAGGACAGATACGCAGTATTTT
TRBD2,TRBV7-2,TRBJ2-5,-,CASRQGLAGGPRETQYF,TGTGCCAGCAGACAGGGACTAGCGGGAGGGCCCAGGGAGACCCAGTACTTC
TRBD2,TRBV9,TRBJ2-2,few,CASSVQTSGETGELFF,TGTGCCAGCAGCGTACAGACTAGCGGAGAAACCGGGGAGCTGTTTTTT
-,TRBV21-1,TRBJ2-7,-,CASSKGGGNEAYEQYF,TGTGCCAGCAGCAAAGGAGGGGGCAATGAAGCCTACGAGCAGTACTTC
TRBD2,TRBV4-1,TRBJ2-7,-,CASSQDRVAGEQYF,TGCGCCAGCAGCCAAGATCGGGTAGCGGGCGAGCAGTACTTC
TRBD1,TRBV6-4,TRBJ1-3,once,CASSSLDRAGNTIYF,TGTGCCAGCAGTTCCTTAGACAGGGCTGGAAACACCATATATTTT
TRBD1,TRBV4-1,TRBJ2-3,-,CASSPSGTGGGTDTQYF,TGCGCCAGCAGCCCATCAGGGACAGGGGGGGGCACAGATACGCAGTATTTT
-,TRBV4-1,TRBJ1-2,-,CASSQPRDKANYGYTF,TGCGCCAGCAGCCAACCACGGGACAAAGCTAACTATGGCTACACCTTC
TRBD2,TRBV6-5,TRBJ2-7,-,CASSYSTVGGAYEQYF,TGTGCCAGCAGTTACTCGACTGTGGGAGGGGCCTACGAGCAGTACTTC
TRBD1,TRBV6-2/TRBV6-3,TRBJ1-2,-,CASSRQGTRTF,TGTGCCAGCAGCCGACAGGGCACGAGGACCTTC
-,TRBV29-1,TRBJ2-1,many,CSVVVGGGPNEQFF,TGCAGCGTTGTAGTGGGAGGTGGACCCAATGAGCAGTTCTTC
TRBD2,TRBV29-1,TRBJ2-1,once,CSVEDGTSGSVYNEQFF,TGCAGCGTTGAAGATGGGACTAGCGGGAGTGTATACAATGAGCAGTTCTTC
TRBD2,TRBV28,TRBJ2-1,-,CASQHAGGPSEQFF,TGTGCCAGCCAACACGCGGGAGGGCCTAGTGAGCAGTTCTTC
TRBD1,TRBV15,TRBJ2-4,-,CATSRGGQGSQNIQYF,TGTGCCACCAGCAGAGGCGGACAGGGTTCCCAAAACATTCAGTACTTC
-,TRBV2,TRBJ2-3,-,CASSEGVWAITTDTQYF,TGTGCCAGCAGTGAGGGAGTGTGGGCCATCACCACAGATACGCAGTATTTT
TRBD1,TRBV28,TRBJ1-5,-,CASSFDRDQPQHF,TGTGCCAGCAGTTTTGACAGGGACCAGCCCCAGCATTTT
-,TRBV5-1,TRBJ2-2,-,CASSGQYNTGELFF,TGCGCCAGCAGCGGACAGTACAACACCGGGGAGCTGTTTTTT
TRBD1,TRBV24-1,TRBJ2-2,-,CATSDDRGISGELFF,TGTGCCACCAGTGATGACAGGGGGATCTCCGGGGAGCTGTTTTTT
-,TRBV30,TRBJ1-6,-,CAWTVRGIWSPLHF,TGTGCCTGGACCGTACGTGGCATCTGGTCACCCCTCCACTTT
-,TRBV5-4,TRBJ2-5,once,CASRRFGSETQYF,TGTGCCAGCAGAAGGTTCGGGAGTGAGACCCAGTACTTC
TRBD2,TRBV5-4,TRBJ2-5,many,CASSPGALAGRETQYF,TGTGCCAGCAGCCCTGGGGCCCTAGCGGGAAGGGAGACCCAGTACTTC
-,TRBV4-1,TRBJ1-1,few,CASSQERRQADTEAFF,TGCGCCAGCAGCCAAGAACGGAGACAGGCAGACACTGAAGCTTTCTTT
TRBD2,TRBV19,TRBJ2-5,-,CASSIRRESETQYF,TGTGCCAGTAGTATCCGGCGGGAGTCGGAGACCCAGTACTTC
TRBD1,TRBV19,TRBJ1-6,-,CASSSWDRVNSPLHF,TGTGCCAGTAGTTCCTGGGACAGGGTGAATTCACCCCTCCACTTT
-,TRBV4-1,TRBJ1-6,-,CASSPGDRLHF,TGCGCCAGCAGCCCGGGGGACCGACTCCACTTT
-,TRBV11-2,TRBJ2-3,-,CASSLEFLRPQYF,TGTGCCAGCAGCTTAGAGTTCCTGAGGCCGCAGTATTTT
-,TRBV18,TRBJ2-7,once,CASSLEPYEQYF,TGTGCCAGCTCACTAGAGCCTTACGAGCAGTACTTC
TRBD2,TRBV27,TRBJ2-3,-,CASSLAVLTDTQYF,TGTGCCAGCAGTCTAGCGGTCCTCACAGATACGCAGTATTTT
TRBD2,TRBV2,TRBJ2-7,-,CASSGLAGIYEQYF,TGTGCCAGCAGTGGACTAGCGGGAATATACGAGCAGTACTTC
TRBD2,TRBV28,TRBJ2-1,-,CASRIAGGEQFF,TGTGCCAGCAGGATAGCGGGAGGGGAGCAGTTCTTC
TRBD1,TRBV10-2,TRBJ2-7,-,CASSEIRTGAYEQYF,TGCGCCAGCAGTGAGATTCGGACAGGGGCCTACGAGCAGTACTTC
-,TRBV5-1,TRBJ2-3,-,CASSSRQGTDTQYF,TGCGCCAGCAGCTCCCGACAGGGCACAGATACGCAGTATTTT
-,TRBV29-1,TRBJ1-1,-,CSVVRVNTEAFF,TGCAGCGTTGTCAGGGTGAACACTGAAGCTTTCTTT
TRBD2,TRBV28,TRBJ2-1,once,CASSSFAGGLNEQFF,TGTGCCAGCAGTTCCTTTGCGGGAGGCCTCAATGAGCAGTTCTTC
-,TRBV2,TRBJ1-3,-,CASSSDRQSGNTIYF,TGTGCCAGCAGTTCGGACAGACAATCTGGAAACACCATATATTTT
-,TRBV6-5,TRBJ1-2,-,CASSYGGVAYGYTF,TGTGCCAGCAGTTACGGGGGGGTAGCTTATGGCTACACCTTC
TRBD1,TRBV20-1,TRBJ1-5,-,CSASAGGQPQHF,TGCAGTGCTAGTGCAGGGGGTCAGCCCCAGCATTTT
-,TRBV18,TRBJ2-2,-,CASSQNQGPAGELFF,TGTGCCAGCTCACAAAACCAGGGGCCGGCCGGGGAGCTGTTTTTT
TRBD2,TRBV6-6,TRBJ2-3,-,CASSYGAGGTDTQYF,TGTGCCAGCAGTTACGGAGCGGGGGGCACAGATACGCAGTATTTT
TRBD2,TRBV10-3,TRBJ2-1,-,CAISESVAGSYNEQFF,TGTGCCATCAGTGAGTCAGTAGCGGGGTCCTACAATGAGCAGTTCTTC